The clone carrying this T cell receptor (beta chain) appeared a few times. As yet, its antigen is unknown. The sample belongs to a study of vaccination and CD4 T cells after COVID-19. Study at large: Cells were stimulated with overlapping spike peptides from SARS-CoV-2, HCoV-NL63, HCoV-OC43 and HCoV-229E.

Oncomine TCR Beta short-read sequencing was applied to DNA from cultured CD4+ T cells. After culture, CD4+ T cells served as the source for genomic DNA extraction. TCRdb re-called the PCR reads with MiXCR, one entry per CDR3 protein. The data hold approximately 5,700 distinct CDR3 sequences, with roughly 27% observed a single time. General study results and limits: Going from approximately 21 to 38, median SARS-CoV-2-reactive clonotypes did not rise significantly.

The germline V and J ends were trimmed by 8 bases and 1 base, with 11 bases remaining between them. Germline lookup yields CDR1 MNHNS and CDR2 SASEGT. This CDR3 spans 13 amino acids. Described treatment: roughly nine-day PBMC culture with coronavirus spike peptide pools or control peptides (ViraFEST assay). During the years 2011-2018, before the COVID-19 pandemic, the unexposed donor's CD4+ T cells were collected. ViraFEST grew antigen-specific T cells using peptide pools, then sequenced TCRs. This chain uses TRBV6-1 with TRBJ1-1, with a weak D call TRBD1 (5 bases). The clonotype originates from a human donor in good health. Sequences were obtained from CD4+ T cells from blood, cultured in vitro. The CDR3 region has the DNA TGTGCCAGCTATTTGGGGGGGAACACTGAAGCTTTCTTT. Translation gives CASYLGGNTEAFF.